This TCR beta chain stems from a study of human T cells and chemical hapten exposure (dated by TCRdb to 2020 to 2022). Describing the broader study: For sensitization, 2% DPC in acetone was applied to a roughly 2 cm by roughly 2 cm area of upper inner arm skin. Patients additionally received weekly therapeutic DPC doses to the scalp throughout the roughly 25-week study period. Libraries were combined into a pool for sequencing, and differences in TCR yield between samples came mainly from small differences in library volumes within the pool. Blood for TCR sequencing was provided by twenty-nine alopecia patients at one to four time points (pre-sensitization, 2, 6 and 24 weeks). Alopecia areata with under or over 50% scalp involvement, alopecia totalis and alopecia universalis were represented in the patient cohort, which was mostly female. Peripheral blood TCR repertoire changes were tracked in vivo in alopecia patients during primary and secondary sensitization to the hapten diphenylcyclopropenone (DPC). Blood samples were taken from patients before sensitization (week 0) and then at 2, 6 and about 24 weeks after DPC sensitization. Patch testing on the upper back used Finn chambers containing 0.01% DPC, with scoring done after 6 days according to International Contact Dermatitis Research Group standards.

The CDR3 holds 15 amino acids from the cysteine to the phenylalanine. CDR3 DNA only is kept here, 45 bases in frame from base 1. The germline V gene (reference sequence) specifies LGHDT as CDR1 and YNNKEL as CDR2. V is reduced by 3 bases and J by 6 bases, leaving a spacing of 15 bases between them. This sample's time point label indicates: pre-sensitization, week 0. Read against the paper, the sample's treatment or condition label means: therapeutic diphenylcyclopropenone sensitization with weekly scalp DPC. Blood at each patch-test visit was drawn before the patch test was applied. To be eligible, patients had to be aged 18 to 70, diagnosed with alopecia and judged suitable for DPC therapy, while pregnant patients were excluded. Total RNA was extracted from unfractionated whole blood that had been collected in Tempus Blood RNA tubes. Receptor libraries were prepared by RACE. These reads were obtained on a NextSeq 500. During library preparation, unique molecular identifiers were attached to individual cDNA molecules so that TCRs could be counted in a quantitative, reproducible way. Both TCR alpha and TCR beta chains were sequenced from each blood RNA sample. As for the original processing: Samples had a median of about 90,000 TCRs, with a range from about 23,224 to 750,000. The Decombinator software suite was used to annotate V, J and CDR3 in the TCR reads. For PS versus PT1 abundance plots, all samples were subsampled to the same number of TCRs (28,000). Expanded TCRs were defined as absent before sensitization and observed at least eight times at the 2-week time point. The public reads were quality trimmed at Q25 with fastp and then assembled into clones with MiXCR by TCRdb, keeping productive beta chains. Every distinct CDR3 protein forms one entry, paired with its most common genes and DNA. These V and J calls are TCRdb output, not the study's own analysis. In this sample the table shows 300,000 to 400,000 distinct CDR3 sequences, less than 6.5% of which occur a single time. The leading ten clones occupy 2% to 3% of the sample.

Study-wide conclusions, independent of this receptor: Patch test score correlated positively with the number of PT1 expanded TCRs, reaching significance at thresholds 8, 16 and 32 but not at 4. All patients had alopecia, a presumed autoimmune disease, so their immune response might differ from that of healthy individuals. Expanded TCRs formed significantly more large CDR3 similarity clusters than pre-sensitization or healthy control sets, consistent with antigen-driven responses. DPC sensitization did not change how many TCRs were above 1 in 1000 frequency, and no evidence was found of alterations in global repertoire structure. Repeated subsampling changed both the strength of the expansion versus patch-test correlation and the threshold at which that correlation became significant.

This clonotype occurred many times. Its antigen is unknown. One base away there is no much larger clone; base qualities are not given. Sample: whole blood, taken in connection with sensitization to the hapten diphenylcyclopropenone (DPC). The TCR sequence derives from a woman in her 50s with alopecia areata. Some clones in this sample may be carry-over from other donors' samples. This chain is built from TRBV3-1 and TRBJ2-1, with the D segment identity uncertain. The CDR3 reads CASSHPPQRPNEQFF. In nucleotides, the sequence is TGTGCCAGCAGCCATCCCCCCCAGCGTCCCAATGAGCAGTTCTTC.